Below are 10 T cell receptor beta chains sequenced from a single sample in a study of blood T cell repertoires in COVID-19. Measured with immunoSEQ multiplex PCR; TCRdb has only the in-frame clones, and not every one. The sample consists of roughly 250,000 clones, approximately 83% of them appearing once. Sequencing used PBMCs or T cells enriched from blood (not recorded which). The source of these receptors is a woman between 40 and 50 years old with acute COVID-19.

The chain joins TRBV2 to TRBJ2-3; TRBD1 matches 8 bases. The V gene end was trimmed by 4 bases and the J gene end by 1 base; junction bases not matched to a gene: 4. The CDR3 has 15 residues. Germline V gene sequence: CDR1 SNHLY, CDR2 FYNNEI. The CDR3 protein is CASSGDRLGTDTQYF. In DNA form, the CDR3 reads TGTGCCAGCAGTGGGGACAGGTTGGGCACAGATACGCAGTATTTT.

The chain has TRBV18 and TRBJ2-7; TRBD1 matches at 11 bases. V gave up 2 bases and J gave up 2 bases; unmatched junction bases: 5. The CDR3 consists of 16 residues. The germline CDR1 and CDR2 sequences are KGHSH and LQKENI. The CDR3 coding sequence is TGTGCCAGCTCACCAACGGACAGGGGGCGAGCCTACGAGCAGTACTTC. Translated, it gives CASSPTDRGRAYEQYF. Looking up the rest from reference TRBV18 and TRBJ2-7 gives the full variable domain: NAGVMQNPRHLVRRRGQEARLRCSPMKGHSHVYWYRQLPEEGLKFMVYLQKENIIDESGMPKERFSAEFPKEGPSILRIQQVVRGDSAAYFCASSPTDRGRAYEQYFGPGTRLTVT.

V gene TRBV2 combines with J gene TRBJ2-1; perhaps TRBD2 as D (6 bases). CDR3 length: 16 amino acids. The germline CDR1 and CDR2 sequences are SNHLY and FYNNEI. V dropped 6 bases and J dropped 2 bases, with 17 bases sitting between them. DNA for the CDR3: TGTGCCAGCAGAGGGGTTAGCGGACCTACCTACAATGAGCAGTTCTTC. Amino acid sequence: CASRGVSGPTYNEQFF.

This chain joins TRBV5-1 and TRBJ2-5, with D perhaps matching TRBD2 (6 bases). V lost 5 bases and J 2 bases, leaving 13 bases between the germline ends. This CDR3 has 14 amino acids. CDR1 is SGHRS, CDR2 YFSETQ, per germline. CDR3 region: CASRPVGGQETQYF. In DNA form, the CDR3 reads TGCGCCAGCAGGCCGGTCGGGGGTCAAGAGACCCAGTACTTC.

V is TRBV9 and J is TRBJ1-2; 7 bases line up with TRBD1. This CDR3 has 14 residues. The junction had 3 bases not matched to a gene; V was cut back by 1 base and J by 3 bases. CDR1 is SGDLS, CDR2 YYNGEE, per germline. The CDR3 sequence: CASSVTGDYYGYTF. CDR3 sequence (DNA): TGTGCCAGCAGCGTAACAGGGGACTACTATGGCTACACCTTC.

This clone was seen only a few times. Here the CDR3 reads CASSFGDRGYNSPLHF. The CDR3 DNA follows: TGTGCCAGCAGCTTCGGGGACAGGGGCTATAATTCACCCCTCCACTTT. The genes are TRBV11-1 and TRBJ1-6, with 10 bases identical to TRBD1. Germline V lookup: CDR1 SGHAT, CDR2 FQDESV (reference sequence). V trimming: 3 bases; J trimming: 3 bases; junction bases outside the gene matches: 2. This CDR3 comprises 16 residues.

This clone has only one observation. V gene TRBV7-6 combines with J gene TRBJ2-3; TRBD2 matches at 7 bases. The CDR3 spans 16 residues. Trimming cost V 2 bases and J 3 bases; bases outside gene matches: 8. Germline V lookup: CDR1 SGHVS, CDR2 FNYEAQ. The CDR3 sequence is CASSLSGGGLTDTQYF. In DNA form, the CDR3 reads TGTGCCAGCAGCTTATCCGGGGGAGGGTTGACAGATACGCAGTATTTT.

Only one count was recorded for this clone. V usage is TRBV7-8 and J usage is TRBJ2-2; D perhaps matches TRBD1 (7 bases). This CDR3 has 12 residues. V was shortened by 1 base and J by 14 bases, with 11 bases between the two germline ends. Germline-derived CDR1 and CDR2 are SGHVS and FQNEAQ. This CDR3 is CASSLGQGGLFF. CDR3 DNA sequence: TGTGCCAGCAGCTTAGGACAGGGAGGTCTGTTTTTT.

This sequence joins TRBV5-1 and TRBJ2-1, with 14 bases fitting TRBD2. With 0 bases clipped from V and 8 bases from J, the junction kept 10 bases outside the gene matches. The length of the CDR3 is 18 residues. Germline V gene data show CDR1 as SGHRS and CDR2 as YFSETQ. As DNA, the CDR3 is TGCGCCAGCAGCTTGGGACTAGCGGGAGGGCCGGAGGGGCATGAGCAGTTCTTC. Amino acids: CASSLGLAGGPEGHEQFF.

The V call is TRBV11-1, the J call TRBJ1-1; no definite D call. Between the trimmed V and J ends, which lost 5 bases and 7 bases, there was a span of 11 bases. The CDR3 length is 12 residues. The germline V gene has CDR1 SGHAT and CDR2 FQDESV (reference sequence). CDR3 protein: CASSPNSYEAFF. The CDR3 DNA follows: TGTGCCAGCAGCCCGAACAGCTATGAAGCTTTCTTT.